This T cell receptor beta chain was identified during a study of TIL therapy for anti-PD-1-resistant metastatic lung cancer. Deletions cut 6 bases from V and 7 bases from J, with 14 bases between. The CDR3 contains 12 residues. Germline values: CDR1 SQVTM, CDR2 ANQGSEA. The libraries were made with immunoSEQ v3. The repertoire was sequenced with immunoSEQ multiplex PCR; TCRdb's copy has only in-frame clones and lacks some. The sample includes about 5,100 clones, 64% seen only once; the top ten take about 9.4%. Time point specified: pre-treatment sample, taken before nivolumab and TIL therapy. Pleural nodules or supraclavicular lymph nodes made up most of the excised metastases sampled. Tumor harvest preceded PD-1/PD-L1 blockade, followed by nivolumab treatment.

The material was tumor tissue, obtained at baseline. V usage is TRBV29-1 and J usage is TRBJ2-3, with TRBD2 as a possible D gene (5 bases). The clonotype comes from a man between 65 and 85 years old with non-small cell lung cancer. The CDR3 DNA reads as TGCAGCGTGAACCCCTCTAGCTATACGCAGTATTTT. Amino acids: CSVNPSSYTQYF.